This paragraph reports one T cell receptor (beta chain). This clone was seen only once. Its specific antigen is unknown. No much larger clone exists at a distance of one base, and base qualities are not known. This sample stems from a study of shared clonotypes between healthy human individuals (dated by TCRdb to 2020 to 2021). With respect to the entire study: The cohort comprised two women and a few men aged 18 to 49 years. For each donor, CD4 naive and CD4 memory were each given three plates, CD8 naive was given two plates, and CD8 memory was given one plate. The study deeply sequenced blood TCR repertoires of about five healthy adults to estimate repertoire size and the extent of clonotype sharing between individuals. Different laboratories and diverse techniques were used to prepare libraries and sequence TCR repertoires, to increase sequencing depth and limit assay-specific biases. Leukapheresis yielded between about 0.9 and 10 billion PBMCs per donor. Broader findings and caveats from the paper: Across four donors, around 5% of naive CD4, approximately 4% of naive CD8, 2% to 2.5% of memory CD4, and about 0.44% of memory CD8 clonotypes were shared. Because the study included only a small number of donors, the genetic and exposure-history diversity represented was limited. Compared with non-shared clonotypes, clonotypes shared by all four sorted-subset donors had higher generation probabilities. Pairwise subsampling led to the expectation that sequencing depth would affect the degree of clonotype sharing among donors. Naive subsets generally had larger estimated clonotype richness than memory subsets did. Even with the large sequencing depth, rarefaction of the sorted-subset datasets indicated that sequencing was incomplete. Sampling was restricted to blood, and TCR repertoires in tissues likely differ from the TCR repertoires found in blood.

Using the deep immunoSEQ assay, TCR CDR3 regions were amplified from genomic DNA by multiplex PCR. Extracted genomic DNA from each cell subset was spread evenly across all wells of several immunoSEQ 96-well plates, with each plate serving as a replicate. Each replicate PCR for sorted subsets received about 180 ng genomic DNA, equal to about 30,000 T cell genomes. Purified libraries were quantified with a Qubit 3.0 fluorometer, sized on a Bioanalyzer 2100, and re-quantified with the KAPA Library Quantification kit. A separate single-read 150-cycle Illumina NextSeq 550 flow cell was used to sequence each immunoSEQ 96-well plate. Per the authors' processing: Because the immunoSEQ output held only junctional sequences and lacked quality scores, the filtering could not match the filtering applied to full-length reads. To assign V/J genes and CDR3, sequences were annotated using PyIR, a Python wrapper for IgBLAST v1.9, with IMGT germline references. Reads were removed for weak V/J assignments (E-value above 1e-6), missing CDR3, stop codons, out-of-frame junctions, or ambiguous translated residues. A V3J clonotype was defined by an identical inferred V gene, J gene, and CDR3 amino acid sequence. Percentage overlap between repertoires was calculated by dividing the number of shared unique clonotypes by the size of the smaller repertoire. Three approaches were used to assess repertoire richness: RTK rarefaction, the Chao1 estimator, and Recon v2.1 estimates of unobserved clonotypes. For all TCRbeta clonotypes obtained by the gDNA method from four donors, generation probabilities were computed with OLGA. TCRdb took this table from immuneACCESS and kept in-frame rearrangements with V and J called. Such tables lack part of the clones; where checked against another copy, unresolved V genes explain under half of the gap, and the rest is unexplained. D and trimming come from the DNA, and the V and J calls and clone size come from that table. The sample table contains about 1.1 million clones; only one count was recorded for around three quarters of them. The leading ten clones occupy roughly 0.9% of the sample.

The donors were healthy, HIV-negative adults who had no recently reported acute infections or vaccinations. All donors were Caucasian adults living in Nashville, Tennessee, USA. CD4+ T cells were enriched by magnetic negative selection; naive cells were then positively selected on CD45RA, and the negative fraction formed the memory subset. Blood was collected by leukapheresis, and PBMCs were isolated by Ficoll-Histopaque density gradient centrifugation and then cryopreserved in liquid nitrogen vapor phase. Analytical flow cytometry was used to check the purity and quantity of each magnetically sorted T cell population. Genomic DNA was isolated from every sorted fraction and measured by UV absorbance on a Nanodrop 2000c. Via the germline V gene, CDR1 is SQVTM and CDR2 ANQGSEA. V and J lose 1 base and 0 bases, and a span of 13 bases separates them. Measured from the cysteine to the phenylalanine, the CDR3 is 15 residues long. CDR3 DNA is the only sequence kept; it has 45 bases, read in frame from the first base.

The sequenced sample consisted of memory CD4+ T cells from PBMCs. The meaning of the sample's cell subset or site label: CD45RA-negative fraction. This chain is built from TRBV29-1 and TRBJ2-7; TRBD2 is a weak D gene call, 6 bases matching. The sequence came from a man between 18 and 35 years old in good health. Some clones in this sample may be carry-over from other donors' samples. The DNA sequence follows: TGCAGCGTTGAAGTGGACCCCGGGAGCTCCTACGAGCAGTACTTC. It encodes CSVEVDPGSSYEQYF.